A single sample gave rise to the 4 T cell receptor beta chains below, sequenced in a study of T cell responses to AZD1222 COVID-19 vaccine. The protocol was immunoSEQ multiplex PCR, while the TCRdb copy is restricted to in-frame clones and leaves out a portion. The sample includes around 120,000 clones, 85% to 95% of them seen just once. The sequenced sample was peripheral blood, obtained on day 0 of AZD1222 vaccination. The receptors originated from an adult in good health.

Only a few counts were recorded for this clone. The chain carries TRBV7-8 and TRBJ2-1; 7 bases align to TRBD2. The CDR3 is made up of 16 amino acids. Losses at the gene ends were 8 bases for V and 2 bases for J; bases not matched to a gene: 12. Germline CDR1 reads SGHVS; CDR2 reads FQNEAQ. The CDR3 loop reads CASGYAGGTTYNEQFF. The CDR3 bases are TGTGCCAGCGGTTACGCCGGAGGGACTACCTACAATGAGCAGTTCTTC.

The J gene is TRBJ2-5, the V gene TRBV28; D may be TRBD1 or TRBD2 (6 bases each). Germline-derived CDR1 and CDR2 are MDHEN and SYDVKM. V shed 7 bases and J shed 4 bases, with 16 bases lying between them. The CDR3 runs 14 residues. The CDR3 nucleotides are TGTGCCAGCACCGTTGTCGGGGGCGTAGAGACCCAGTACTTC. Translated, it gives CASTVVGGVETQYF.

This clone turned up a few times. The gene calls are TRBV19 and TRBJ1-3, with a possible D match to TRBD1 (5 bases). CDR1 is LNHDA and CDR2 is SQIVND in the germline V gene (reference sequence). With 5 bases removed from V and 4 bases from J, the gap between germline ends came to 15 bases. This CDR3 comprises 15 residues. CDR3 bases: TGTGCCAGTAGTCCGGGACCCATGTTCGGAAACACCATATATTTT. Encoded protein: CASSPGPMFGNTIYF.

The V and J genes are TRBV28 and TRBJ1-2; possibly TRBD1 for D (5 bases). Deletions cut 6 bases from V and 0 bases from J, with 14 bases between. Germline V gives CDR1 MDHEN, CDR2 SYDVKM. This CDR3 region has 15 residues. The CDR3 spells CASSLALTANYGYTF. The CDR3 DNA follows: TGTGCCAGCAGCCTCGCCTTGACAGCTAACTATGGCTACACCTTC.